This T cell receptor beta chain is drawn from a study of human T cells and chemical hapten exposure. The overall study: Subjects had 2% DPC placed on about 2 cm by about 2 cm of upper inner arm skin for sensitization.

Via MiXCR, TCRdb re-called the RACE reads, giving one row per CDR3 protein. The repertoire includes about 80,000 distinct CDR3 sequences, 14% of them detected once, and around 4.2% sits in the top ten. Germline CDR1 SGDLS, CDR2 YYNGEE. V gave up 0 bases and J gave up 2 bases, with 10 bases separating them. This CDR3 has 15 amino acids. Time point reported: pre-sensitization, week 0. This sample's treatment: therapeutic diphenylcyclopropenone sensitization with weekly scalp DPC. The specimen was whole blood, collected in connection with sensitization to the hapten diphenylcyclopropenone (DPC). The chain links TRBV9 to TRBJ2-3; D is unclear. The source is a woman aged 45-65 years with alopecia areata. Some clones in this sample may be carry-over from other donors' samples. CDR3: CASSVGNSPTDTQYF. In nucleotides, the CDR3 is TGTGCCAGCAGCGTAGGGAATAGCCCCACAGATACGCAGTATTTT.